This T cell receptor (beta chain) was sequenced for a study of shared clonotypes between healthy human individuals. A word on this clone: The antigen is undetermined.

Sequenced by immunoSEQ multiplex PCR; TCRdb stores in-frame clones only, minus some. The data contain approximately 350,000 clones, approximately 97% of them singletons. Study findings and constraints: What naive subsets generally showed was a larger estimated richness than memory subsets showed. Although depth was large, rarefaction showed that sequencing of the sorted subsets was incomplete.

The junction had 10 bases not matched to a gene; V was cut back by 8 bases and J by 6 bases. The CDR3 runs to 14 residues. Looked up from germline, CDR1 is MNHEY and CDR2 is SVGAGI. This TCR derives from a young man in good health. The material sequenced was memory CD8+ T cells sorted from blood. Subset specified: CD45RO+ cells pooled with CCR7-negative TemRA cells. This chain uses TRBV6-5 with TRBJ2-7; 10 bases are shared with TRBD2. The CDR3 is CASSEAGGPREQYF. For the CDR3, the DNA is TGTGCCAGCTCCGAAGCGGGAGGGCCGCGCGAGCAGTACTTC.